This is a list of T cell receptor beta chains from one sample in a study of cytomegalovirus exposure and HLA in healthy donors. The method was immunoSEQ multiplex PCR; TCRdb's version includes in-frame clones alone and lacks a portion of them. In the table there are more than 70,000 clones, less than 75% of which are singletons. Sequencing was performed on PBMCs. These receptors came from a middle-aged man in good health and CMV-seropositive. Both conserved end residues are part of each CDR3. The order of the fields is D gene, V gene, J gene, clone size, CDR3 protein, CDR3 DNA. A D gene is named only where the DNA matches it firmly. Part of the rows lack a size; the others show once, few, many or a class for expanded clones.

-	TRBV28	TRBJ2-7	-	CASNGLSYEQYF	TGTGCCAGCAACGGACTTAGCTACGAGCAGTACTTC
TRBD1	TRBV5-1	TRBJ1-2	-	CASSLDDRGTNYGYTF	TGCGCCAGCAGCTTGGATGACAGGGGTACTAACTATGGCTACACCTTC
TRBD1	TRBV2	TRBJ2-3	once	CASSGQGGTDTQYF	TGTGCCAGCAGTGGACAGGGGGGAACAGATACGCAGTATTTT
-	TRBV4-1	TRBJ1-5	-	CASSQVGSEQPQHF	TGCGCCAGCAGCCAAGTGGGGAGCGAGCAGCCCCAGCATTTT
TRBD2	TRBV5-4	TRBJ2-2	-	CASSLPDRGGPGELFF	TGTGCCAGCAGCTTGCCGGACCGGGGGGGCCCCGGGGAGCTGTTTTTT
-	TRBV4-2	TRBJ1-1	many	CASSQERGYAEAFF	TGTGCCAGCAGCCAAGAACGCGGGTATGCTGAAGCTTTCTTT
-	TRBV4-1	TRBJ1-2	few	CASSQVNPTTNYGYTF	TGCGCCAGCAGCCAAGTCAATCCGACAACCAACTATGGCTACACCTTC
TRBD1	TRBV29-1	TRBJ2-1	few	CSVESGQGPSNEQFF	TGCAGCGTTGAATCGGGACAGGGGCCCTCCAATGAGCAGTTCTTC
TRBD2	TRBV9	TRBJ2-1	few	CASSVAPSGIGSYNEQFF	TGTGCCAGCAGCGTAGCGCCTAGCGGAATAGGGTCCTACAATGAGCAGTTCTTC
-	TRBV6-5	TRBJ1-6	once	CASSRDRVGPLHF	TGTGCCAGCAGTAGAGACAGAGTAGGACCCCTCCACTTT
-	TRBV19	TRBJ1-2	-	CASEGREPANYGYTF	TGTGCCAGCGAAGGGCGGGAGCCTGCTAACTATGGCTACACCTTC
-	TRBV6-1	TRBJ1-1	-	CASRRDSAMNTEAFF	TGTGCCAGCAGAAGGGACTCAGCCATGAACACTGAAGCTTTCTTT
TRBD1	TRBV7-2	TRBJ2-7	-	CASSSRTGGFYEQYF	TGTGCCAGCAGCTCTCGGACAGGGGGGTTCTACGAGCAGTACTTC
-	TRBV6-5	TRBJ2-7	few	CASSYQSARGEAEQYF	TGTGCCAGCAGTTACCAGTCCGCCAGGGGAGAGGCCGAGCAGTACTTC
TRBD2	TRBV29-1	TRBJ2-7	-	CSAAGGPPYEQYF	TGCAGCGCGGCGGGAGGCCCTCCCTACGAGCAGTACTTC
TRBD1	TRBV5-4	TRBJ1-2	-	CASSAGQGKGYTF	TGTGCCAGCAGCGCAGGACAGGGGAAGGGCTACACCTTC
-	TRBV2	TRBJ2-1	-	CASSTGAGNEQFF	TGTGCCAGCAGTACAGGGGCGGGAAATGAGCAGTTCTTC
-	TRBV7-2	TRBJ1-2	-	CASSPGWTNYGYTF	TGTGCCAGCAGCCCAGGGTGGACCAACTATGGCTACACCTTC